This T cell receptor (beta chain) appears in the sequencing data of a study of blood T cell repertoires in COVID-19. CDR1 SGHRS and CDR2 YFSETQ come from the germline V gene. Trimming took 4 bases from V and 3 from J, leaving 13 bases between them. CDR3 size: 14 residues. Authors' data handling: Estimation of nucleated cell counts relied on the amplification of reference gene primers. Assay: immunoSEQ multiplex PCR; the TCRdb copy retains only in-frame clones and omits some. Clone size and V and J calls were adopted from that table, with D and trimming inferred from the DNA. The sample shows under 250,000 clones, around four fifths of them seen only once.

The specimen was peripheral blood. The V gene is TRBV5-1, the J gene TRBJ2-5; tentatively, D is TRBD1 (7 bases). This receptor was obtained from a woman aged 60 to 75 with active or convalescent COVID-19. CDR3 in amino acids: CASSPQGGKETQYF. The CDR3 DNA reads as TGCGCCAGCAGCCCCCAGGGGGGTAAAGAGACCCAGTACTTC.